One sample yielded the 7 T cell receptor beta chains listed below, sequenced in a study of CXCR3-negative and CXCR3-positive naive CD8 T cells. TRB cDNA libraries were made by UMI-labeled 5' RACE. One entry per CDR3 protein, without DNA, is what TCRdb gives after re-calling the 5' RACE reads. The specimen's table records tens of thousands of distinct CDR3 sequences. Sequenced material: naive CXCR3- CD8+ T cells from blood. Sample subset: CD45RO-CCR7+CD27+CD95- naive CD8+ T cells lacking CXCR3 (TNR3-). All receptors derive from a human donor in good health. Some clones in this sample may be carry-over from other donors' samples.

The chain recombines TRBV12-3 or TRBV12-4 with TRBJ1-2. The CDR3 runs to 15 residues. The CDR3 loop reads CASRKAGLGDYGYTF.

This chain links TRBV5-1 with TRBJ2-1; TCRdb outputs TRBD2, but without DNA this stays unchecked. The CDR3 is 15 residues long. From germline, CDR1 is SGHRS and CDR2 YFSETQ. This CDR3 reads CASSLARAGINEQFF.

The V gene is TRBV28, the J gene TRBJ2-3. CDR3 length equals 11 residues. Per the germline V gene, CDR1 is MDHEN and CDR2 is SYDVKM. The CDR3 spells CASSFSDTQYF.

The J gene is TRBJ2-7, the V gene TRBV5-1; with no DNA, the TCRdb D assignment of TRBD1 cannot be verified. This CDR3 is built from 15 residues. The V gene's germline CDR1 is SGHRS and CDR2 YFSETQ. The CDR3 protein is CASFPGLGVPYEQYF.

The J gene is TRBJ1-2, the V gene TRBV6-5; TCRdb proposes TRBD1, but this gene call is untestable without DNA. Germline V gene data show CDR1 as MNHEY and CDR2 as SVGAGI. The CDR3 has 15 residues. CDR3: CASSSPGEADYGYTF.

This chain uses TRBV11-3 with TRBJ2-3; no DNA is available, so the TRBD2 call from TCRdb remains unchecked. The CDR3 runs 15 residues. CDR1 is SGHNT, CDR2 YENEEA, per germline. The CDR3 here is CASSSQAGNTDTQYF.

This chain's CDR3 is CASSLGDSLGSYNEQFF. This chain connects TRBV5-6 to TRBJ2-1. Germline V gives CDR1 SGHDT, CDR2 YYEEEE. The CDR3 covers 17 residues.